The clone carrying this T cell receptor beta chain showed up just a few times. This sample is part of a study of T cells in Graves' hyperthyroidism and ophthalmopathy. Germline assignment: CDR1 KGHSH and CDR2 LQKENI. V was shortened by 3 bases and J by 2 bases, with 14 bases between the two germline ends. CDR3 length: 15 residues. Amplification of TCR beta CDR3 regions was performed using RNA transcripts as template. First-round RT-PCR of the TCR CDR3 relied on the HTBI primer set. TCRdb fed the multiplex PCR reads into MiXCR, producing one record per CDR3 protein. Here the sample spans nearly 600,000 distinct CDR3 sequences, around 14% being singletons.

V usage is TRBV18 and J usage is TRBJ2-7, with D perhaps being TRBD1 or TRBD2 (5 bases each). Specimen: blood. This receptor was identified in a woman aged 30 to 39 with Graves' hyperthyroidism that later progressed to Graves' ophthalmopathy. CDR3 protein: CASSPGATDTYEQYF. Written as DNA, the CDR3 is TGTGCCAGCTCACCCGGGGCGACAGACACCTACGAGCAGTACTTC.